These 18 T cell receptor beta chains were sequenced from one sample in a study of beta chain features in type 1 diabetes. Of the isolated RNA, all was reverse transcribed, and so the sequenced material was expressed TCRB transcripts. Assay: immunoSEQ multiplex PCR; the TCRdb copy retains only in-frame clones and omits some. The sample consists of 600,000 to 650,000 clones, roughly 15% of them appearing once. The sequencing input was naive CD4+ T cells from blood. The source is a man aged 18 to 29 in good health.

The chain carries TRBV25-1 and TRBJ2-7; 11 nucleotides line up with TRBD1. Germline values: CDR1 MGHDK, CDR2 SYGVNS. The CDR3 has 14 residues. With 6 bases clipped from V and 4 bases from J, the junction kept 5 bases outside the gene matches. The CDR3 is CASRPDRGLYEQYF. The CDR3, as DNA: TGTGCCAGCAGACCGGACAGGGGGCTGTACGAGCAGTACTTC.

This clone has more than one count but fewer than ten. The chain recombines TRBV7-2 with TRBJ2-7; TRBD1 might be the D (6 bases). Germline V gene lookup returns CDR1 SGHTA and CDR2 FQGNSA. V was cut by 5 bases and J by 3 bases, with 20 bases left in between. CDR3 size: 16 residues. In DNA form, the CDR3 reads TGTGCCAGCAGCCTGCTCAGGGGCAGCTTATTCTACGAGCAGTACTTC. Its protein product is CASSLLRGSLFYEQYF.

The rearrangement uses TRBV27 and TRBJ2-7, with 13 bases lining up with TRBD2. The CDR3 is 15 amino acids. Germline CDR1 is MNHEY and CDR2 is SMNVEV (reference sequence). Trimming took 5 bases from V and 4 from J; bases not matched to a gene: 5. The CDR3 DNA follows: TGTGCCAGCAGTCGCTTACTAGCGGGAGGGTACGAGCAGTACTTC. Amino acid sequence: CASSRLLAGGYEQYF.

This clone has a handful of counts. The V gene is TRBV23-1, the J gene TRBJ2-2, with D perhaps TRBD2 (6 bases). TRBV23-1 is an ORF, with its function uncertain. V was trimmed by 11 bases and J by 3 bases, leaving 13 bases between them. The CDR3 runs to 13 residues. Written as DNA, the CDR3 is TGCGCCCTCGGGACTCCCGACACCGGGGAGCTGTTTTTT. Translated: CALGTPDTGELFF.

The chain employs TRBV6-6 and TRBJ1-2; D remains unclear. Trimming left V 5 bases short and J 4 bases short, with 14 bases between. This CDR3 spans 14 amino acids. Germline V lookup: CDR1 MNHNY, CDR2 SVGAGI (reference sequence). DNA for the CDR3: TGTGCCAGCAGTCCGCCAGGTCTTGGCTATGGCTACACCTTC. Translating gives CASSPPGLGYGYTF.

The CDR3 protein is CASSFDPPGGITGELFF. CDR3 DNA: TGTGCCAGCAGCTTTGACCCTCCGGGAGGGATCACCGGGGAGCTGTTTTTT. The rearrangement joins TRBV13 to TRBJ2-2, with 8 positions matching TRBD2. V dropped 3 bases and J dropped 4; count of bases not matched to a gene: 10. This CDR3 has 17 amino acids. The germline V gene encodes CDR1 PRHDT and CDR2 FYEKMQ (reference sequence).

The CDR3: CAWSPGASNQPQHF. The CDR3 DNA is TGTGCCTGGAGTCCTGGGGCCAGCAATCAGCCCCAGCATTTT. The rearrangement links TRBV30 to TRBJ1-5; D possibly corresponds to TRBD1 (5 bases). CDR1 is GTSNPN and CDR2 is SVGIG in the germline V gene (reference sequence). The CDR3 covers 14 residues. Trimming took off 2 bases at V and 1 base at J, with 9 bases between the two ends. The full variable domain, with the rest looked up from reference TRBV30 and TRBJ1-5, is SQTIHQWPATLVQPVGSPLSLECTVEGTSNPNLYWYRQAAGRGLQLLFYSVGIGQISSEVPQNLSASRPQDRQFILSSKKLLLSDSGFYLCAWSPGASNQPQHFGDGTRLSIL.

The genes are TRBV19 and TRBJ2-7; D gene unclear. Trimming cost V 7 bases and J 2 bases, with 18 bases left between them. Germline values: CDR1 LNHDA, CDR2 SQIVND (reference sequence). The CDR3 contains 15 residues. DNA for the CDR3: TGTGCCAGTACCGAGTCAGCAGGAAGACCCTACGAGCAGTACTTC. Protein: CASTESAGRPYEQYF.

In its sample, this clone was seen a few times. The gene calls are TRBV7-9 and TRBJ2-7; TRBD1 agrees at 8 bases. V lost 7 bases, J lost 7 bases, and 12 bases stayed unmatched. CDR3 length: 14 amino acids. The germline CDR1 and CDR2 sequences are SEHNR and FQNEAQ (reference sequence). The CDR3 reads CASTSPDRGREQYF. The CDR3 coding sequence is TGTGCCAGCACCAGCCCCGACAGGGGAAGGGAGCAGTACTTC.

This clone has a handful of counts. The chain recombines TRBV5-6 with TRBJ1-6; TRBD1 aligns across 8 bases. CDR1 and CDR2 (germline): SGHDT, YYEEEE. J was trimmed by 1 base and V by 4 bases; bases with no gene match: 4. The CDR3 loop spans 16 amino acids. For the CDR3, the DNA is TGTGCCAGCAGCCCGGACAGGGCATCCTATAATTCACCCCTCCACTTT. Translation gives CASSPDRASYNSPLHF.

This chain joins TRBV30 and TRBJ1-5; D perhaps matches TRBD1 (5 bases). The V and J ends lost 3 bases and 7 bases respectively, with 10 bases between them. Germline CDR1 is GTSNPN and CDR2 is SVGIG (reference sequence). The CDR3 is made up of 12 amino acids. DNA for the CDR3: TGTGCCTGGAGGCAGGGTGGCCAGCCCCAGCATTTT. Amino acid sequence: CAWRQGGQPQHF.

This clone was seen a handful of times. The chain carries TRBV18 and TRBJ1-5; 7 bases fit TRBD1. Germline-derived CDR1 and CDR2 are KGHSH and LQKENI. The CDR3 is made up of 13 amino acids. The J segment lost 4 bases and the V segment lost 4 bases, leaving 1 base of the junction unmatched. CDR3 nucleotides: TGTGCCAGCTCACAGGGACAGAATCAGCCCCAGCATTTT. This codes for CASSQGQNQPQHF.

Comments on this clone: Other DNA sequences from this sample encode an identical CDR3 as well. This chain uses TRBV15 with TRBJ1-1; 9 bases are shared with TRBD1. There are 15 residues in the CDR3. V lost 1 base and J lost 4; bases outside the gene matches: 4. Germline V lookup: CDR1 LNHNV, CDR2 YYDKDF (reference sequence). This chain's CDR3 is CATSRGGQGSTEAFF. CDR3 bases: TGTGCCACCAGCAGAGGGGGACAGGGCAGCACTGAAGCTTTCTTT.

This chain connects TRBV27 to TRBJ1-5, with a tentative D call TRBD1 (5 bases). The CDR3 length is 12 residues. Trimming removed 6 bases from V and 5 bases from J, with 8 bases in between. Germline CDR1 is MNHEY and CDR2 is SMNVEV (reference sequence). The CDR3 sequence: CASRGLDQPQHF. The DNA for the CDR3 is TGTGCCAGCAGGGGGCTGGATCAGCCCCAGCATTTT.

This clone was observed a few times. The rearrangement uses TRBV11-3 and TRBJ2-1; possibly TRBD1 or TRBD2 for D (5 bases each). The CDR3 sequence is 17 residues long. Germline CDR1 is SGHNT and CDR2 is YENEEA. Trimming removed 3 bases from V and 4 bases from J, with 19 bases in between. CDR3 region: CASSFRWGSENYNEQFF. The CDR3 DNA follows: TGTGCCAGCAGCTTCCGATGGGGGTCTGAAAATTACAATGAGCAGTTCTTC.

CDR3 region: CASSSSRAEETQYF. Here the CDR3 DNA reads TGTGCCAGCAGCTCTAGCCGGGCCGAAGAGACCCAGTACTTC. This chain joins TRBV9 and TRBJ2-5; TRBD2 might be the D (5 bases). Germline CDR1 SGDLS, CDR2 YYNGEE. CDR3 length equals 14 residues. Trimming pared 4 bases from V and 3 bases from J, leaving 13 bases between.

This clone was counted only a few times. The rearrangement joins TRBV5-4 to TRBJ2-5; tentatively, D is TRBD1 (6 bases). V dropped 0 bases and J dropped 5 bases, with 14 bases sitting between them. The germline gives CDR1 SGHNT, CDR2 YYREEE (reference sequence). The CDR3 covers 15 residues. The CDR3 loop reads CASSLDGGVFETQYF. The CDR3 coding sequence is TGTGCCAGCAGCTTGGATGGGGGCGTGTTTGAGACCCAGTACTTC. The entire variable domain, with the rest obtained from reference TRBV5-4 and TRBJ2-5, is as follows: ETGVTQSPTHLIKTRGQQVTLRCSSQSGHNTVSWYQQALGQGPQFIFQYYREEENGRGNFPPRFSGLQFPNYSSELNVNALELDDSALYLCASSLDGGVFETQYFGPGTRLLVL.

The chain joins TRBV27 to TRBJ2-5, with D tentatively TRBD1 (5 bases). V gave up 2 bases and J gave up 5 bases, with 15 bases separating them. The CDR3 consists of 15 residues. Per germline, CDR1 MNHEY and CDR2 SMNVEV (reference sequence). The CDR3 DNA follows: TGTGCCAGCAGTTTAGGTGGCAGGGTAACGGAGACCCAGTACTTC. Amino acid sequence: CASSLGGRVTETQYF.